These T cell receptor beta chains were read from a single sample in a study of blood T cells in healthy people across ages. TCRdb itself ran the 5' RACE reads through MiXCR, one entry per CDR3 protein. The table shows 1.6 million or so distinct CDR3 sequences, with roughly 32% occurring only once. Specimen: blood. These receptors all stem from a woman aged 30 to 39 in good health. Both conserved end residues are part of each CDR3. Each record gives: V gene, J gene, CDR3 protein.

>TRBV7-6|TRBJ2-1
CASSLGWELSHEQFF
>TRBV6-1|TRBJ1-4
CASSELGSGKLFF
>TRBV7-2|TRBJ2-6
CASSPRTAIIFSGANVLTF
>TRBV6-5|TRBJ2-7
CASSYGPNEQYF
>TRBV5-4|TRBJ2-7
CASSLSESSYEQYF
>TRBV27|TRBJ1-1
CASSRTGIFTFF
>TRBV6-1|TRBJ2-1
CASRALAGALDEQFF
>TRBV9|TRBJ1-6
CASSDTGWDSPLHF
>TRBV3-1|TRBJ2-5
CASSPSRLAGGPETQYF
>TRBV3-1|TRBJ2-5
CASSQEGLGTGIAGGETQYF
>TRBV4-1|TRBJ2-3
CASRTQGLAGNTDTQYF
>TRBV7-9|TRBJ2-7
CASSPFDRSSYEQYF
>TRBV15|TRBJ2-7
CAALRGLGAEQYF
>TRBV9|TRBJ1-4
CASSVRDSNEKLFF
>TRBV5-1|TRBJ2-7
CASSLDGGRSYEQYF
>TRBV6-2/TRBV6-3|TRBJ2-7
CASSLTGSGSYEQYF
>TRBV20-1|TRBJ2-7
CSAREQGQVRYEQYF
>TRBV5-1|TRBJ2-3
CASSFSIEGGDTQYF
>TRBV5-1|TRBJ1-6
CASSPGQDNSPLHF
>TRBV20-1|TRBJ2-1
CSARDSRFSSYNEQFF
>TRBV11-1|NA
CANSAPRGRSYEQYF
>TRBV4-1|TRBJ2-3
CASSHPKGAGEDTQYF
>TRBV20-1|TRBJ1-2
CSAEFDYGYTF